These 7 T cell receptor beta chains came from one sample sequenced in a study of T cell clonality in common variable immunodeficiency. Clones were read by immunoSEQ multiplex PCR, and TCRdb kept only the in-frame ones, dropping some. The sample includes around 21,000 clones, none of them occurring once. Study outcomes and limitations: Reportedly, TCR beta sequences from common variable immunodeficiency showed fewer deletions and N-nucleotide insertions.

The antigens these receptors bind are not known. The specimen was peripheral blood mononuclear cells. These receptors came from a human donor with common variable immunodeficiency.

This clone has a count of ten or more. The CDR3 end falls 3 residues outside the read, so it is completed with the germline J gene. The genes are TRBV5-1 and TRBJ2-1, with TRBD1 matching 8 bases. The CDR3 is 15 residues long. V was pared by 0 bases and J by 4 bases, with 3 bases of the junction left unmatched. Per the germline V gene, CDR1 is SGHRS and CDR2 is YFSETQ. The CDR3: CASSLGQGYYNEQFF. Incomplete CDR3 DNA: TGCGCCAGCAGCTTGGGACAGGGGTATTACAATGAG.

As for this clone: The read ends 3 residues shy of where the CDR3 ends; the end is completed using the germline J gene. This chain links TRBV7-6 with TRBJ2-1; 8 bases fit TRBD2. Germline-derived CDR1 and CDR2 are SGHVS and FNYEAQ. V gave up 2 bases and J gave up 9 bases; unmatched junction bases: 12. The CDR3 sequence is 16 residues long. CDR3 DNA (partial): TGTGCCAGCAGCTTACGAGGGACTAGAGGGAGTGCTGAG. Translating gives CASSLRGTRGSAE. The CDR3, in full, reads CASSLRGTRGSAEQFF.

This clone was detected many times. CDR3 DNA (partial): TGCAGTGCTAGAGGCTTGGGACTAGCGGTCCCAGGGACC. This gives the protein CSARGLGLAVPGT. The entire CDR3 reads CSARGLGLAVPGTQYF. This rearrangement joins TRBV20-1 to TRBJ2-5; TRBD2 aligns across 11 bases. The read finishes 3 residues shy of the CDR3 end, and the germline J gene is used to complete it. V gave up 1 base and J gave up 7 bases; unmatched junction bases: 11. Germline V gene data show CDR1 as DFQATT and CDR2 as SNEGSKA (reference sequence). This CDR3 region has 16 residues.

This clone turned up a few times. The read finishes 3 residues shy of the CDR3 end, and the germline J gene is used to complete it. The chain combines TRBV20-1 with TRBJ2-7, with TRBD2 matching 7 bases. CDR3 size: 15 residues. Looked up from germline, CDR1 is DFQATT and CDR2 is SNEGSKA (reference sequence). Unmatched junction bases numbered 9, after V lost 0 bases and J lost 4 bases. The CDR3 is CSARDRDYPLYEQYF. Incomplete CDR3 DNA: TGCAGTGCTAGAGACCGGGACTACCCCCTTTACGAG.

Comment on this clone: The read ends 3 residues before the CDR3 terminus; that terminus is restored from the germline J gene. The chain combines TRBV7-9 with TRBJ2-3; D is unresolved. CDR1 and CDR2 from the germline V gene are SEHNR and FQNEAQ (reference sequence). The CDR3 length is 15 residues. V lost 2 bases and J 2 bases, leaving 11 bases between the germline ends. The covered CDR3 bases are TGTGCCAGCAGCTTACTAGAACCAAACACAGATACG. Its translation: CASSLLEPNTDT. The CDR3 as a whole reads CASSLLEPNTDTQYF.

This clone has at least ten counts. The read ends 3 residues before the CDR3 terminus; that terminus is restored from the germline J gene. This chain uses TRBV18 with TRBJ2-4; TRBD1 is a possible D gene (5 bases). V was cut by 2 bases and J by 1 base, with 12 bases left in between. Germline CDR1 reads KGHSH; CDR2 reads LQKENI. This CDR3 is 16 amino acids long. This CDR3 is CASSPTGRAAKNIQYF. Incomplete CDR3 DNA: TGTGCCAGCTCACCAACCGGCAGGGCGGCCAAAAACATT.

The sample holds a few counts of this clone. The CDR3 end is not reached by the read, which stops 3 residues before it; the germline J gene fills it in. The chain combines TRBV7-8 with TRBJ2-1; 10 bases line up with TRBD2. V shed 2 bases, J shed 7 bases, and the junction held 11 bases outside the gene matches. The CDR3 covers 17 residues. In germline, CDR1 is SGHVS, CDR2 FQNEAQ. CDR3 DNA, as far as it was read: TGTGCCAGCAGCTTAAGGCTAGCGGGGGCCTTTTTAAATGAG. Translated, it gives CASSLRLAGAFLNE. The complete CDR3 sequence is CASSLRLAGAFLNEQFF.